This T cell receptor (beta chain) was sequenced during a study of human T cells and chemical hapten exposure. Overall study: An area of 2 cm by less than 2.5 cm on upper inner arm skin received 2% DPC for sensitization.

This clonotype was recorded many times. TCRdb fed the RACE reads into MiXCR, producing one record per CDR3 protein. Seen here are about 360,000 distinct CDR3 sequences, around 7% observed once, and the top ten hold 8% to 9%. As for time point: patch test 1, 2 weeks after DPC sensitization. The treatment was: therapeutic diphenylcyclopropenone sensitization with weekly scalp DPC. The sequencing here drew on whole blood, taken in connection with sensitization to the hapten diphenylcyclopropenone (DPC). The receptor comes from a young woman with alopecia areata. Some clones in this sample may be carry-over from other donors' samples.

This CDR3 is CASSLQMNTEAFF. Written as DNA, the CDR3 is TGTGCCAGCAGCCTTCAGATGAACACTGAAGCTTTCTTT. This chain uses TRBV13 with TRBJ1-1, with unresolved D. The germline V and J ends were trimmed by 5 bases and 0 bases, with 7 bases remaining between them. This CDR3 has 13 amino acids. Germline CDR1 PRHDT, CDR2 FYEKMQ (reference sequence).